One sample yielded the 31 T cell receptor beta chains listed below, sequenced in a study of T-cell reconstitution after alpha-beta-depleted transplantation in children. Unique molecular identifiers were built into the TCRbeta library. TCRdb re-analysed the PCR reads in MiXCR, keeping a single row per CDR3 protein. In the table there are fewer than 700,000 distinct CDR3 sequences, approximately 13% of which are singletons. The specimen comprised PBMCs, mostly from graft donor cells, sampled 360 days after TCRalphabeta/CD19-depleted stem cell transplant. All receptors derive from a male patient under 18 who had a stem cell transplant for acute myeloid leukemia, so the T cells may come from the graft donor.

V and J are TRBV12-3 or TRBV12-4 and TRBJ1-2; possibly TRBD1 for D (5 bases). The CDR3 totals 15 residues. The germline V and J ends were trimmed by 5 bases and 2 bases, with 15 bases remaining between them. CDR3 residues: CASSLRLGTNYGYTF. In DNA form, the CDR3 reads TGTGCCAGCAGTCTCCGATTAGGGACGAACTATGGCTACACCTTC.

This clonotype was seen more than once but under ten times. The chain links TRBV10-2 to TRBJ2-3; 12 bases fit TRBD2. The V gene's germline CDR1 is WSHSY and CDR2 SAAADI. There are 14 residues in the CDR3. The trim removed 7 bases at V and 4 bases at J, leaving 3 bases unmatched. CDR3 residues: CASTSGRAPDTQYF. The CDR3 DNA reads TGCGCCAGCACTAGCGGGAGGGCCCCAGATACGCAGTATTTT.

This clonotype was observed a few times. This chain links TRBV5-6 with TRBJ2-1; 10 bases are shared with TRBD2. The V segment lost 4 bases and the J segment 5 bases; nucleotides outside the gene matches: 9. Germline V gene sequence: CDR1 SGHDT, CDR2 YYEEEE. The CDR3 covers 16 residues. Written as DNA, the CDR3 is TGTGCCAGCAGCCCAAGACTAGCGGGCCTACACAATGAGCAGTTCTTC. Protein: CASSPRLAGLHNEQFF.

The sample holds many counts of this clonotype. The V and J genes are TRBV4-2 and TRBJ2-5; a possible D gene is TRBD1 (5 bases). Germline V CDR1 and CDR2: LGHNA, YNFKEQ. CDR3 length: 16 residues. Deletions cut 1 base from V and 1 base from J, with 13 bases between. The CDR3 DNA reads as TGTGCCAGCAGCCAAGGGGGCCTATCTCTCCAAGAGACCCAGTACTTC. Its translation: CASSQGGLSLQETQYF.

The chain links TRBV5-6 to TRBJ2-1; 7 positions match TRBD2. J gave up 0 bases and V 7 bases, and 13 bases lay outside the gene matches. The CDR3 runs to 17 residues. In germline, CDR1 is SGHDT, CDR2 YYEEEE. CDR3 bases: TGTGCCAGCTCTGTCCTGGGGGGGAACCCCTCCTACAATGAGCAGTTCTTC. Its translation is CASSVLGGNPSYNEQFF. Looking up the rest from reference TRBV5-6 and TRBJ2-1 gives the full variable domain: DAGVTQSPTHLIKTRGQQVTLRCSPKSGHDTVSWYQQALGQGPQFIFQYYEEEERQRGNFPDRFSGHQFPNYSSELNVNALLLGDSALYLCASSVLGGNPSYNEQFFGPGTRLTVL.

Ten or more counts support this clonotype. The V call is TRBV12-3 or TRBV12-4, the J call TRBJ2-7; TRBD2 matches 9 bases. CDR3 length equals 14 residues. Trimming removed 3 bases from V and 2 bases from J; junction bases left unmatched: 2. Written as DNA, the CDR3 is TGTGCCAGCAGTTTTGGACTAGCGACCTACGAGCAGTACTTC. The encoded protein is CASSFGLATYEQYF.

The rearrangement joins TRBV12-3 or TRBV12-4 to TRBJ1-6; D unresolved. Between the trimmed V and J ends, which lost 5 bases and 0 bases, there was a span of 5 bases. The CDR3 is 14 amino acids. Here the CDR3 reads CASSLSSYNSPLHF. The CDR3 DNA is TGTGCCAGCAGTCTAAGCTCCTATAATTCACCCCTCCACTTT.

This clonotype was counted at least ten times. The chain uses TRBV28 and TRBJ1-5; maybe TRBD1 (6 bases). Looked up from germline, CDR1 is MDHEN and CDR2 is SYDVKM. The V and J ends lost 8 bases and 6 bases respectively, with 17 bases between them. CDR3 length: 14 amino acids. CDR3 loop: CASARGRESQPQHF. The CDR3 DNA sequence: TGTGCCAGCGCTCGGGGGCGGGAAAGTCAGCCCCAGCATTTT.

V usage is TRBV29-1 and J usage is TRBJ2-3; 11 bases match TRBD2. This CDR3 comprises 16 residues. The germline V gene encodes CDR1 SQVTM and CDR2 ANQGSEA. After removal of 1 base from V and 1 base from J, the junction contained 4 bases not matched to a gene. The CDR3 loop reads CSVEAPTSGGTDTQYF. CDR3 DNA: TGCAGCGTTGAAGCACCGACTAGCGGGGGCACAGATACGCAGTATTTT.

This chain links TRBV7-9 with TRBJ2-1, with TRBD2 matching 11 bases. Trimming took 5 bases from V and 8 from J; bases not matched to a gene: 11. CDR1 and CDR2 from the germline V gene are SEHNR and FQNEAQ (reference sequence). This CDR3 is 16 amino acids long. CDR3 DNA sequence: TGTGCCAGCAGCCCAAGACGACTAGCGGGAATGCATGAGCAGTTCTTC. As protein: CASSPRRLAGMHEQFF.

This clonotype came up many times. The rearrangement joins TRBV20-1 to TRBJ2-5; 8 bases fit TRBD2. This CDR3 is 13 amino acids long. The germline V gene encodes CDR1 DFQATT and CDR2 SNEGSKA (reference sequence). Unmatched junction bases numbered 7, after V lost 5 bases and J lost 5 bases. For the CDR3, the DNA is TGCAGTGCTCCGGGACTAGAGCCGGAGACCCAGTACTTC. It is translated as CSAPGLEPETQYF.

This clonotype was counted ten times or more. This chain connects TRBV20-1 to TRBJ2-7, with D perhaps being TRBD1 or TRBD2 (5 bases each). V lost 5 bases, J lost 4 bases, and 24 bases lay in between. This CDR3 contains 16 residues. Germline V gene sequence: CDR1 DFQATT, CDR2 SNEGSKA (reference sequence). CDR3 nucleotide sequence: TGCAGTGCTCCCGGGACGGCTGGGGCCTCCCTATACGAGCAGTACTTC. Translated: CSAPGTAGASLYEQYF.

This clonotype showed up just a few times. The chain employs TRBV20-1 and TRBJ2-1, with 9 bases matching TRBD2. The J segment lost 7 bases and the V segment lost 7 bases, leaving 8 bases of the junction unmatched. The CDR3 is 13 residues long. The germline V gene encodes CDR1 DFQATT and CDR2 SNEGSKA (reference sequence). In nucleotides, the CDR3 is TGCAGTGGGGGAGCGGGAGGTGTTAATGAGCAGTTCTTC. It codes for CSGGAGGVNEQFF.

This clonotype came up many times. This chain uses TRBV19 with TRBJ2-1; D might be TRBD2 (6 bases). Per the germline V gene, CDR1 is LNHDA and CDR2 is SQIVND (reference sequence). This CDR3 has 15 amino acids. The V end was cut by 7 bases, the J end by 4 bases, with 17 bases between. CDR3 in amino acids: CASIPDSAGYNEQFF. The CDR3 DNA is TGTGCCAGTATCCCAGATTCGGCGGGGTACAATGAGCAGTTCTTC.

The genes are TRBV24-1 and TRBJ2-7; no firm D call. CDR3 length equals 14 residues. Trimming took off 3 bases at V and 3 bases at J, with 11 bases between the two ends. The germline gives CDR1 KGHDR, CDR2 SFDVKD. The CDR3 sequence: CATSDPGRSYEQYF. The CDR3 region has the DNA TGTGCCACCAGTGATCCCGGACGGAGCTACGAGCAGTACTTC.

This clonotype was recorded a few times. The chain employs TRBV11-1 and TRBJ2-3; TRBD2 matches at 12 bases. There are 18 residues in the CDR3. Looked up from germline, CDR1 is SGHAT and CDR2 is FQDESV (reference sequence). The trim removed 0 bases at V and 4 bases at J, leaving 8 bases unmatched. In DNA form, the CDR3 reads TGTGCCAGCAGCTTAGCAACGACTAGCGGGAGTATGGCAGATACGCAGTATTTT. Protein sequence: CASSLATTSGSMADTQYF.

The V gene is TRBV7-2, the J gene TRBJ2-5; D gene ambiguous. V gave up 3 bases and J gave up 2 bases, with 10 bases separating them. CDR1 is SGHTA and CDR2 is FQGNSA in the germline V gene. The CDR3 length is 14 residues. DNA for the CDR3: TGTGCCAGCAGCTTTCGGAGCAGGCAAGAGACCCAGTACTTC. Its protein is CASSFRSRQETQYF.

In its sample, this clonotype was seen a few times. The rearrangement links TRBV28 to TRBJ2-7; D ambiguous. V was pared by 6 bases and J by 3 bases, with 15 bases between. Germline-derived CDR1 and CDR2 are MDHEN and SYDVKM. The CDR3 consists of 14 residues. CDR3 coding DNA: TGTGCCAGCAGACAAAGGGTATTCTTCTACGAGCAGTACTTC. This encodes CASRQRVFFYEQYF.

This clonotype has only a few counts. V is TRBV20-1 and J is TRBJ2-1, with 10 bases lining up with TRBD2. The CDR3 contains 15 residues. Germline V gene sequence: CDR1 DFQATT, CDR2 SNEGSKA (reference sequence). With V trimmed by 4 bases and J by 4 bases, 7 bases remained unmatched. CDR3 sequence reads: CSATTPGLAYNEQFF. DNA of the CDR3: TGCAGTGCTACGACCCCGGGACTAGCGTACAATGAGCAGTTCTTC.

V and J are TRBV15 and TRBJ2-7; perhaps TRBD2 as D (6 bases). The V end lost 3 bases, the J end lost 0 bases, and 12 bases lay between the germline ends. CDR3 length: 15 amino acids. The germline V gene encodes CDR1 LNHNV and CDR2 YYDKDF (reference sequence). The CDR3 loop reads CATSSLAVSSYEQYF. CDR3 bases: TGTGCCACCAGCAGCTTAGCGGTTAGCTCCTACGAGCAGTACTTC.

The chain employs TRBV29-1 and TRBJ1-1, with no clear D. Germline assignment: CDR1 SQVTM and CDR2 ANQGSEA. The CDR3 runs to 12 residues. Trimming took off 3 bases at V and 5 bases at J, with 10 bases between the two ends. This chain's CDR3 is CSVEVWGTEAFF. In DNA form, the CDR3 reads TGCAGCGTTGAGGTCTGGGGTACTGAAGCTTTCTTT.

This clonotype was seen at least ten times. The V gene is TRBV28, the J gene TRBJ2-7, with 8 bases lining up with TRBD2. V dropped 8 bases and J dropped 2; count of bases not matched to a gene: 17. Per germline, CDR1 MDHEN and CDR2 SYDVKM. This CDR3 has 17 amino acids. CDR3 sequence: CASGPRLAYVATYEQYF. CDR3 coding DNA: TGTGCCAGCGGTCCCCGACTAGCGTACGTGGCAACCTACGAGCAGTACTTC.

The rearrangement uses TRBV7-8 and TRBJ2-7, with 7 positions matching TRBD1. V shed 2 bases and J 6 bases; nucleotides not matched to a gene: 10. Germline assignment: CDR1 SGHVS and CDR2 FQNEAQ. The CDR3 runs 15 residues. The chain's CDR3 is CASSLSHRGSGEQYF. For the CDR3, the DNA is TGTGCCAGCAGCTTATCCCACAGGGGAAGTGGCGAGCAGTACTTC.

This clonotype has a handful of counts. The chain combines TRBV20-1 with TRBJ1-6; TRBD1 aligns across 7 bases. The germline gives CDR1 DFQATT, CDR2 SNEGSKA (reference sequence). The J segment lost 4 bases and the V segment lost 5 bases, leaving 11 bases of the junction unmatched. The CDR3 has 16 amino acids. CDR3 sequence reads: CSAPGQHIFYNSPLHF. The CDR3 DNA reads TGCAGTGCTCCGGGACAGCATATTTTTTATAATTCACCCCTCCACTTT.

This chain links TRBV5-1 with TRBJ2-1; maybe TRBD1 (5 bases). V lost 2 bases and J 9 bases, leaving 9 bases between the germline ends. This CDR3 is built from 12 residues. The germline V gene has CDR1 SGHRS and CDR2 YFSETQ. The CDR3 loop is CASSFSGIEQFF. The CDR3, as DNA: TGCGCCAGCAGCTTCTCAGGGATTGAGCAGTTCTTC.

The genes are TRBV9 and TRBJ2-4; 8 bases map to TRBD2. J was trimmed by 7 bases and V by 4 bases; bases with no gene match: 7. Germline values: CDR1 SGDLS, CDR2 YYNGEE. The CDR3 is 14 residues long. The CDR3 spells CASSSEGLVNIQYF. The DNA of the CDR3 is TGTGCCAGCAGCTCCGAGGGACTAGTTAACATTCAGTACTTC.

The chain combines TRBV20-1 with TRBJ2-1; the D gene is possibly TRBD2 (5 bases). The CDR3 has 16 amino acids. Trimming took off 2 bases at V and 1 base at J, with 15 bases between the two ends. The germline gives CDR1 DFQATT, CDR2 SNEGSKA (reference sequence). The CDR3 spells CSARFWTLPSYNEQFF. The CDR3 DNA is TGCAGTGCTAGATTCTGGACTTTACCTTCCTACAATGAGCAGTTCTTC.

This clonotype has a count of ten or more. The genes are TRBV29-1 and TRBJ1-1, with 7 bases lining up with TRBD1. Germline-derived CDR1 and CDR2 are SQVTM and ANQGSEA. CDR3 length equals 14 residues. Unmatched junction bases numbered 15, after V lost 3 bases and J lost 11 bases. In DNA form, the CDR3 reads TGCAGCGTTGAGGGAAGACAGGGAGTCCTGCGGGCTTTCTTT. The encoded protein is CSVEGRQGVLRAFF.

The rearrangement links TRBV9 to TRBJ2-2, with TRBD2 matching over 8 bases. From germline, CDR1 is SGDLS and CDR2 YYNGEE. V lost 0 bases and J lost 3; bases outside the gene matches: 7. There are 17 residues in the CDR3. The chain's CDR3 is CASSVGSGSRDTGELFF. DNA of the CDR3: TGTGCCAGCAGCGTAGGGAGCGGGAGCCGGGACACCGGGGAGCTGTTTTTT.

This clonotype showed up many times. The rearrangement uses TRBV28 and TRBJ2-2; no clear D. Trimming left V 2 bases short and J 7 bases short, with 5 bases between. CDR1 and CDR2 (germline): MDHEN, SYDVKM. The CDR3 spans 12 residues. The CDR3 loop is CASSLPGGELFF. CDR3 DNA sequence: TGTGCCAGCAGTTTACCCGGCGGGGAGCTGTTTTTT. The whole variable domain, filled in from reference TRBV28 and TRBJ2-2, reads DVKVTQSSRYLVKRTGEKVFLECVQDMDHENMFWYRQDPGLGLRLIYFSYDVKMKEKGDIPEGYSVSREKKERFSLILESASTNQTSMYLCASSLPGGELFFGEGSRLTVL.

This clonotype was counted a few times. The chain links TRBV4-3 to TRBJ2-1, with 8 positions matching TRBD2. Trimming at V came to 3 bases and at J to 8 bases, leaving 9 bases not matched to a gene. This CDR3 has 15 amino acids. Germline-derived CDR1 and CDR2 are LGHNA and YSLEER. The CDR3 sequence is CASSQLAGGFDEQFF. DNA for the CDR3: TGCGCCAGCAGCCAGCTAGCGGGTGGTTTCGATGAGCAGTTCTTC.